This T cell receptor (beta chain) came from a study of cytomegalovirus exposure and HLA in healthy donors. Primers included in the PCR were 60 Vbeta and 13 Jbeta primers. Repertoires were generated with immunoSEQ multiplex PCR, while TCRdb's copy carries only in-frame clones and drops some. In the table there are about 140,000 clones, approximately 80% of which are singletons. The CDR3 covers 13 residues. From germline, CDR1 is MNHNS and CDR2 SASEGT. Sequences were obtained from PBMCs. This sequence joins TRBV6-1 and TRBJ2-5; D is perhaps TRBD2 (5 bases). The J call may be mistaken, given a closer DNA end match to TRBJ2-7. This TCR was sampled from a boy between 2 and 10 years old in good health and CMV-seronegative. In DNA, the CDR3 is TGTGCCAGCAGGACTACAGTGAGCTACGAGCAGTACTTC. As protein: CASRTTVSYEQYF.